The 29 T cell receptor beta chains below were found in one sample sequenced in a study of cytomegalovirus exposure and HLA in healthy donors. Vbeta (60) and Jbeta (13) primers were used in the PCR. TCRdb's table, derived via immunoSEQ multiplex PCR, lists solely in-frame clones and lacks some. The sample shows some 90,000 clones, about two thirds of them seen only once. What was sequenced was PBMCs. These receptors were obtained from a man aged 50 or older in good health and CMV-seronegative.

This clone was detected only a few times. A junction end diverges from the germline sequence, so it may reflect a read error. The chain joins TRBV7-9 to TRBJ1-1; 7 nucleotides line up with TRBD1. Germline loops: CDR1 SEHNR, CDR2 FQNEAQ (reference sequence). The CDR3 sequence is 18 residues long. The CDR3 region is CSSSLERGRKALGPEAFF. The CDR3 bases are TGTTCCAGCAGCCTCGAGAGGGGGCGAAAGGCGCTGGGGCCTGAAGCTTTCTTT.

In its sample, this clone was seen a few times. The CDR3 loop is CASGLRAPGTDSYTQYF. DNA of the CDR3: TGTGCTAGTGGTTTGAGAGCTCCCGGGACTGACTCTTATACGCAGTATTTT. This chain connects TRBV12-5 to TRBJ2-3, with TRBD2 as a possible D gene (6 bases). Trimming shortened V by 2 bases and J by 7 bases, and 22 bases separated the two germline ends. The CDR3 loop spans 17 amino acids. CDR1 and CDR2 from the germline V gene are LGHNT and FRNRAP.

V gene TRBV4-2 combines with J gene TRBJ1-4; no reliable D call. V lost 1 base, J lost 7 bases, and 13 bases lay in between. CDR1 LGHNA and CDR2 YNFKEQ come from the germline V gene. The CDR3 has 15 amino acids. In nucleotides, the CDR3 is TGTGCCAGCAGCCAAGTCTCGGGGTTTGGTGAAAAACTGTTTTTT. Its protein is CASSQVSGFGEKLFF.

CDR3 sequence: CASSFDTGSLRPQHF. CDR3 nucleotide sequence: TGTGCCAGCAGCTTCGATACAGGGTCTCTCAGGCCCCAGCATTTT. This sequence joins TRBV7-2 and TRBJ1-5; D is perhaps TRBD1 (6 bases). Trimming took off 3 bases at V and 9 bases at J, with 18 bases between the two ends. The CDR3 extends over 15 amino acids. Germline-derived CDR1 and CDR2 are SGHTA and FQGNSA.

The V call is TRBV23-1, the J call TRBJ1-1; D might be TRBD1 (5 bases). TRBV23-1 is flagged as an ORF with uncertain function. This CDR3 contains 15 residues. V lost 2 bases to trimming and J lost 3 bases, with 13 bases between them. CDR3 amino acids: CASSQPRGGDTEAFF. The CDR3 DNA sequence: TGCGCCAGCAGTCAACCCCGTGGGGGGGACACTGAAGCTTTCTTT.

The CDR3 region is CATSRVTGIETQYF. CDR3 coding DNA: TGTGCCACCAGCAGAGTGACAGGGATAGAGACCCAGTACTTC. This chain links TRBV15 with TRBJ2-5; 7 nucleotides align to TRBD1. The germline V gene encodes CDR1 LNHNV and CDR2 YYDKDF (reference sequence). There are 14 residues in the CDR3. V lost 1 base, J lost 4 bases, and 3 bases stayed unmatched.

Notes on this clone: One junction end does not reproduce the germline sequence, and a read error may be involved. The chain recombines TRBV7-7 with TRBJ2-1; 8 bases match TRBD2. The CDR3 length is 16 residues. The germline V gene encodes CDR1 SSHAT and CDR2 FNYEAQ (reference sequence). The chain's CDR3 is CASSPGGEWTYNEQFF. In DNA, the CDR3 is TGTGCTAGCAGCCCCGGGGGGGAATGGACCTACAATGAGCAGTTCTTC.

V and J are TRBV6-5 and TRBJ1-1; D is possibly TRBD1 (5 bases). Per germline, CDR1 MNHEY and CDR2 SVGAGI. The CDR3 has 14 amino acids. Trimming stripped 0 bases from V and 1 base from J, with 6 bases between. The DNA of the CDR3 is TGTGCCAGCAGTTACTCACAGGCGAACACTGAAGCTTTCTTT. It specifies CASSYSQANTEAFF.

The chain links TRBV6-4 to TRBJ1-1; 9 bases fit TRBD1. CDR1 is MRHNA and CDR2 is SNTAGT in the germline V gene. This CDR3 contains 14 residues. J gave up 1 base and V 4 bases, and 1 base lay outside the gene matches. Here the CDR3 DNA reads TGTGCCAGCAGTGTGGGACAGGGGAACACTGAAGCTTTCTTT. Translation gives CASSVGQGNTEAFF.

The chain carries TRBV5-8 and TRBJ1-2, with TRBD1 as a possible D gene (6 bases). In germline, CDR1 is SGHTS, CDR2 YDEGEE. The germline V and J ends were trimmed by 3 bases and 8 bases, with 17 bases remaining between them. CDR3 length equals 14 residues. In nucleotides, the CDR3 is TGTGCCAGCAGCTCCGCAGGGGCTTCGGCAGGCTACACCTTC. It translates to CASSSAGASAGYTF.

V gene TRBV29-1 combines with J gene TRBJ1-2, with TRBD1 as a possible D gene (6 bases). CDR3 length: 13 residues. Trimming pared 8 bases from V and 3 bases from J, leaving 16 bases between. Germline V gives CDR1 SQVTM, CDR2 ANQGSEA. The CDR3 region has the DNA TGCAGCATCGACAGGTCGTCGGACTATGGCTACACCTTC. Translation gives CSIDRSSDYGYTF.

This clone was observed a few times. The chain has TRBV7-9 and TRBJ2-2; 10 nucleotides agree with TRBD2. V was pared by 1 base and J by 4 bases, with 0 bases of the junction left unmatched. CDR3 length equals 15 residues. CDR1 and CDR2 (germline): SEHNR, FQNEAQ (reference sequence). CDR3 protein: CASSLGLAGTGELFF. The CDR3 DNA reads TGTGCCAGCAGCTTAGGACTAGCGGGCACCGGGGAGCTGTTTTTT.

This clone was detected once. This chain links TRBV20-1 with TRBJ2-5; D is perhaps TRBD2 (6 bases). Germline CDR1 reads DFQATT; CDR2 reads SNEGSKA (reference sequence). Between the trimmed V and J ends, which lost 6 bases and 7 bases, there was a span of 12 bases. CDR3 size: 11 residues. CDR3: CSALREGTQYF. The CDR3 bases are TGCAGTGCCTTGCGGGAAGGGACCCAGTACTTC.

The chain recombines TRBV28 with TRBJ2-5; unclear D gene. The germline V gene has CDR1 MDHEN and CDR2 SYDVKM. This CDR3 comprises 16 residues. Trimming took 4 bases from V and 0 from J, leaving 15 bases between them. The CDR3 sequence: CASSSATEKYQETQYF. CDR3 bases: TGTGCCAGCAGTTCCGCGACGGAGAAGTACCAAGAGACCCAGTACTTC. Combining the CDR3 with reference TRBV28 and TRBJ2-5 gives the whole variable domain DVKVTQSSRYLVKRTGEKVFLECVQDMDHENMFWYRQDPGLGLRLIYFSYDVKMKEKGDIPEGYSVSREKKERFSLILESASTNQTSMYLCASSSATEKYQETQYFGPGTRLLVL.

V is TRBV5-4 and J is TRBJ2-1; 8 bases match TRBD2. With V trimmed by 4 bases and J by 3 bases, 9 bases remained unmatched. The CDR3 contains 16 residues. Germline V gene data show CDR1 as SGHNT and CDR2 as YYREEE (reference sequence). For the CDR3, the DNA is TGTGCCAGCAGCCTCCCGGGAGGGAGAAGCTACAATGAGCAGTTCTTC. This gives the protein CASSLPGGRSYNEQFF. The full variable domain, completed using reference TRBV5-4 and TRBJ2-1, is ETGVTQSPTHLIKTRGQQVTLRCSSQSGHNTVSWYQQALGQGPQFIFQYYREEENGRGNFPPRFSGLQFPNYSSELNVNALELDDSALYLCASSLPGGRSYNEQFFGPGTRLTVL.

This clone was counted once. At one boundary the junction diverges from the germline segment, which might be a read error. CDR3 in amino acids: CATSLRQGGTEAFF. Here the CDR3 DNA reads TGTGCCACCAGTTTAAGACAGGGGGGCACTGAAGCTTTCTTT. The chain has TRBV2 and TRBJ1-1, with 9 bases matching TRBD1. CDR3 length equals 14 residues. The germline gives CDR1 SNHLY, CDR2 FYNNEI. Combining the CDR3 with reference TRBV2 and TRBJ1-1 gives the whole variable domain EPEVTQTPSHQVTQMGQEVILRCVPISNHLYFYWYRQILGQKVEFLVSFYNNEISEKSEIFDDQFSVERPDGSNFTLKIRSTKLEDSAMYFCATSLRQGGTEAFFGQGTRLTVV.

The chain joins TRBV29-1 to TRBJ2-1; 7 positions agree with TRBD2. This CDR3 has 13 residues. From germline, CDR1 is SQVTM and CDR2 ANQGSEA. The V segment lost 4 bases and the J segment 3 bases; nucleotides outside the gene matches: 3. The CDR3 here is CSVGGGGYNEQFF. CDR3 nucleotide sequence: TGCAGCGTTGGGGGCGGGGGCTACAATGAGCAGTTCTTC.

The chain carries TRBV29-1 and TRBJ1-1; TRBD1 matches 7 bases. J lost 5 bases, V lost 1 base, and 4 bases had no gene match. CDR1 SQVTM and CDR2 ANQGSEA come from the germline V gene. The CDR3 has 13 residues. The CDR3 region has the DNA TGCAGCGTTGAAGGGGGGACAGTAACTGAAGCTTTCTTT. Its translation is CSVEGGTVTEAFF. Using reference TRBV29-1 and TRBJ1-1 for the parts outside the CDR3, the full variable domain is SAVISQKPSRDICQRGTSLTIQCQVDSQVTMMFWYRQQPGQSLTLIATANQGSEATYESGFVIDKFPISRPNLTFSTLTVSNMSPEDSSIYLCSVEGGTVTEAFFGQGTRLTVV.

This clone is a singleton in its sample. The chain joins TRBV4-1 to TRBJ2-3, with 10 bases identical to TRBD1. The CDR3 totals 17 residues. CDR1 is MGHRA and CDR2 is YSYEKL in the germline V gene. V dropped 3 bases and J dropped 2; count of bases not matched to a gene: 8. CDR3: CASSQIGQGEFTDTQYF. As DNA, the CDR3 is TGCGCCAGCAGCCAGATAGGACAGGGGGAATTCACAGATACGCAGTATTTT.

V and J are TRBV20-1 and TRBJ2-7; D not resolved. Germline CDR1 DFQATT, CDR2 SNEGSKA (reference sequence). Trimming left V 2 bases short and J 5 bases short, with 7 bases between. The CDR3 loop spans 11 amino acids. CDR3 sequence (DNA): TGCAGTGCTAGAAACCGGGACGAGCAGTACTTC. Translated: CSARNRDEQYF.

This clone came up a few times. The rearrangement links TRBV5-1 to TRBJ2-1; 9 nucleotides agree with TRBD2. The CDR3 sequence is 16 residues long. Per the germline V gene, CDR1 is SGHRS and CDR2 is YFSETQ. Trimming cost V 0 bases and J 12 bases; bases outside gene matches: 13. CDR3 nucleotide sequence: TGCGCCAGCAGCTTGGCCTCGGGGACTAGCAGTGGCGGGCAGTTCTTC. Its translation: CASSLASGTSSGGQFF.

The V call is TRBV4-1, the J call TRBJ1-5, with 12 positions matching TRBD1. J was trimmed by 2 bases and V by 2 bases; bases with no gene match: 7. This CDR3 is built from 18 residues. CDR1 MGHRA and CDR2 YSYEKL come from the germline V gene. CDR3 sequence: CASSQIPGQGAGNQPQHF. CDR3 DNA sequence: TGCGCCAGCAGCCAAATACCGGGACAGGGGGCGGGCAATCAGCCCCAGCATTTT.

In the case of this clone: Sequence at one end of the junction differs from germline and may be a read error. The chain is built from TRBV6-1 and TRBJ2-5, with 7 bases that match TRBD2. In germline, CDR1 is MNHNS, CDR2 SASEGT. The CDR3 sequence is 15 residues long. The CDR3 here is CASSEGRGFQETQYF. The CDR3 nucleotides are TGTGCCAGCAGCGAAGGGCGGGGGTTCCAAGAGACCCAGTACTTC.

This clone was counted only a few times. V usage is TRBV9 and J usage is TRBJ2-3, with 7 positions matching TRBD1. Germline assignment: CDR1 SGDLS and CDR2 YYNGEE. The trim removed 4 bases at V and 2 bases at J, leaving 4 bases unmatched. The CDR3 sequence is 14 residues long. CDR3 sequence: CASSSDRDTDTQYF. As DNA, the CDR3 is TGTGCCAGCAGCTCTGACAGGGACACAGATACGCAGTATTTT.

This clone occurred once. This chain links TRBV5-1 with TRBJ2-7; 9 bases match TRBD2. CDR1 is SGHRS and CDR2 is YFSETQ in the germline V gene. The CDR3 extends over 16 amino acids. V lost 0 bases and J lost 2; bases outside the gene matches: 6. This chain's CDR3 is CASSLVYAGGPYEQYF. CDR3 nucleotides: TGCGCCAGCAGCTTGGTGTACGCGGGAGGGCCCTACGAGCAGTACTTC.

The chain uses TRBV7-9 and TRBJ2-7; the match to TRBD2 covers 7 bases. The CDR3 loop spans 14 amino acids. Germline lookup yields CDR1 SEHNR and CDR2 FQNEAQ (reference sequence). V trimming: 5 bases; J trimming: 0 bases; junction bases outside the gene matches: 4. DNA of the CDR3: TGTGCCAGCAGCCGCGGGGGTAGCTCCTACGAGCAGTACTTC. It translates to CASSRGGSSYEQYF.

This clone was recorded only once. V usage is TRBV6-5 and J usage is TRBJ2-5, with TRBD2 matching 8 bases. The CDR3 extends over 16 amino acids. Germline values: CDR1 MNHEY, CDR2 SVGAGI. J lost 5 bases, V lost 2 bases, and 10 bases had no gene match. The CDR3 loop reads CASSYAGGGQRETQYF. In DNA, the CDR3 is TGTGCCAGCAGTTACGCCGGGGGGGGGCAGAGGGAGACCCAGTACTTC.

This clone was detected a few times. The chain couples TRBV4-2 to TRBJ2-1, with a tentative D call TRBD2 (5 bases). Germline-derived CDR1 and CDR2 are LGHNA and YNFKEQ. The CDR3 is 17 amino acids. V lost 2 bases and J 4 bases, leaving 18 bases between the germline ends. CDR3 coding DNA: TGTGCCAGCAGCCAATCGCCTAGCTCGACGAGATACAATGAGCAGTTCTTC. This codes for CASSQSPSSTRYNEQFF.

The chain uses TRBV18 and TRBJ2-7, with TRBD2 identical over 11 bases. CDR3 length equals 16 residues. V was pared by 4 bases and J by 2 bases, with 7 bases of the junction left unmatched. Germline V CDR1 and CDR2: KGHSH, LQKENI. The CDR3 bases are TGTGCCAGCTCACTCCCGGGACTAGCGGAGGCCTACGAGCAGTACTTC. Encoded protein: CASSLPGLAEAYEQYF.